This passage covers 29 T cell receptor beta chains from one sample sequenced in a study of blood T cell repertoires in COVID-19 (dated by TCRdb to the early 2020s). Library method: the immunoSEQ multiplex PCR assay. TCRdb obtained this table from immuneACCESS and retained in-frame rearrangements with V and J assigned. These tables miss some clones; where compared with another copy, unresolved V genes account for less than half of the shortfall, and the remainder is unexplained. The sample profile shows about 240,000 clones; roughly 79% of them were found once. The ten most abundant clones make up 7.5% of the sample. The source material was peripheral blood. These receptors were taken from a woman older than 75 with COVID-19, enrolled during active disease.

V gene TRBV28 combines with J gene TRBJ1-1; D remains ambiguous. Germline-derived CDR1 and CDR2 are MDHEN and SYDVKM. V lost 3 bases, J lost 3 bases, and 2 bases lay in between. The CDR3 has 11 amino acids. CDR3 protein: CASSFDTEAFF. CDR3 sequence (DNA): TGTGCCAGCAGTTTCGACACTGAAGCTTTCTTT. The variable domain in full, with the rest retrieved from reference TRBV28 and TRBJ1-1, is DVKVTQSSRYLVKRTGEKVFLECVQDMDHENMFWYRQDPGLGLRLIYFSYDVKMKEKGDIPEGYSVSREKKERFSLILESASTNQTSMYLCASSFDTEAFFGQGTRLTVV.

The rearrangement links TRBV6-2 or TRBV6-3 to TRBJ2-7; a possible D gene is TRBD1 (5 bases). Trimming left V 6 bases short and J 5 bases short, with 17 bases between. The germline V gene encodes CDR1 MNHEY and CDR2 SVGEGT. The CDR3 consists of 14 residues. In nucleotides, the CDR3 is TGTGCCAGCAGCGACACGCAGGGTGGCGACGAGCAGTACTTC. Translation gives CASSDTQGGDEQYF.

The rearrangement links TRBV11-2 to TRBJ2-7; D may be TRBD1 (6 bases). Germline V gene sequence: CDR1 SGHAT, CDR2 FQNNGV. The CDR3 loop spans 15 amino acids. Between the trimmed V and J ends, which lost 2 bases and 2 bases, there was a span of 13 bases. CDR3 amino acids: CASSLIQGGPYEQYF. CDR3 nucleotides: TGTGCCAGCAGCTTAATACAGGGTGGTCCCTACGAGCAGTACTTC.

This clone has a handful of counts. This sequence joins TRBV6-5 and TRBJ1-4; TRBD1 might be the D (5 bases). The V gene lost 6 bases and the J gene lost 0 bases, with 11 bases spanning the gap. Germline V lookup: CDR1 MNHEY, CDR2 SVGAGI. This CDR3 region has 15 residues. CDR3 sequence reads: CASRTVEATNEKLFF. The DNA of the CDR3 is TGTGCCAGCAGGACAGTGGAAGCAACTAATGAAAAACTGTTTTTT.

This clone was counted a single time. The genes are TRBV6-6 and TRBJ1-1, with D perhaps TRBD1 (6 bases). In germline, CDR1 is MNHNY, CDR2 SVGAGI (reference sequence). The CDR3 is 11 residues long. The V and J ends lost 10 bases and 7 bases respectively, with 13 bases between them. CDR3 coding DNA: TGTGCCATCCTCCGAGGGGGTGAAGCTTTCTTT. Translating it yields CAILRGGEAFF.

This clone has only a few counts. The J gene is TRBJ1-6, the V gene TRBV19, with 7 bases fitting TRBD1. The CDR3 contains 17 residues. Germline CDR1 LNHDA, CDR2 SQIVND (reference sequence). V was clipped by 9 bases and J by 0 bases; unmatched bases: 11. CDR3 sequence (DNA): TGTGCCAGCCGGGACAGAACTCTCAGCTCCTATAATTCACCCCTCCACTTT. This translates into CASRDRTLSSYNSPLHF.

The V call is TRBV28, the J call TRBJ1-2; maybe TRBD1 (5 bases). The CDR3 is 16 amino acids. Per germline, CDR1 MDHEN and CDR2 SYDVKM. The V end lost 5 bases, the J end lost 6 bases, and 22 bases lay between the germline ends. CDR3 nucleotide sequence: TGTGCCAGCAGTCTACAGGACGTCCGACCTTTCCATGGCTACACCTTC. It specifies CASSLQDVRPFHGYTF.

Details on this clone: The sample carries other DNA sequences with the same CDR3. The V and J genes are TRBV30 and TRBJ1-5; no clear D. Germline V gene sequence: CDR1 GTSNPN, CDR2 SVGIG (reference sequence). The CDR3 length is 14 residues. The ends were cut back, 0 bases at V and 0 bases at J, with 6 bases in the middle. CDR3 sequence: CAWSVSGSNQPQHF. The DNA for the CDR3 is TGTGCCTGGAGTGTCAGCGGTAGCAATCAGCCCCAGCATTTT.

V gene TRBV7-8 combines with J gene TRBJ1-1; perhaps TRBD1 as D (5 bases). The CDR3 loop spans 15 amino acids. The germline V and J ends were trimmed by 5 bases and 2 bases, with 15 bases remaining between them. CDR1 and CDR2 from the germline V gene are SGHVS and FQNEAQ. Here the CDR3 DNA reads TGTGCCAGCAGCCCTAGGGGAGCGGGAAACACTGAAGCTTTCTTT. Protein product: CASSPRGAGNTEAFF.

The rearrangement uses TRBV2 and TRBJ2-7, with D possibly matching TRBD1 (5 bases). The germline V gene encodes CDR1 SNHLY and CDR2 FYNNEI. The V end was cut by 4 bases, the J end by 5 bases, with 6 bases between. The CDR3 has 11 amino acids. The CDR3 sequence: CASSARDEQYF. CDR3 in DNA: TGTGCCAGCAGTGCCAGGGACGAGCAGTACTTC.

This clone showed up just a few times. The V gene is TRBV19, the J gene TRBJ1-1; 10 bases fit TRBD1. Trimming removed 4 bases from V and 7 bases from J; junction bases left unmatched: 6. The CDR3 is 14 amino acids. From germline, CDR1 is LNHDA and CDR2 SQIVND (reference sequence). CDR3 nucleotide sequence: TGTGCCAGTAGTACCCGGGACAGGGGCGGTGAAGCTTTCTTT. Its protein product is CASSTRDRGGEAFF.

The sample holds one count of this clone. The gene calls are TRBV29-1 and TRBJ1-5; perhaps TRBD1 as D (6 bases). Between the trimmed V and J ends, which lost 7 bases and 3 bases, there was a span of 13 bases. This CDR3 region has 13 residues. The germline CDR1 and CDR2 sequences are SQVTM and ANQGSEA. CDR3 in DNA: TGCAGCGGAAGCCAGGGGAACAATCAGCCCCAGCATTTT. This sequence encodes CSGSQGNNQPQHF.

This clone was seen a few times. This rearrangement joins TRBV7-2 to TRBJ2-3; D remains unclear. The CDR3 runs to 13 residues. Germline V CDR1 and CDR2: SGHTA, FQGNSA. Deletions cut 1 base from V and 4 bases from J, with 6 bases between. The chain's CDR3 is CASSLVRSDTQYF. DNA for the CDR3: TGTGCCAGCAGCTTAGTGCGGTCAGATACGCAGTATTTT.

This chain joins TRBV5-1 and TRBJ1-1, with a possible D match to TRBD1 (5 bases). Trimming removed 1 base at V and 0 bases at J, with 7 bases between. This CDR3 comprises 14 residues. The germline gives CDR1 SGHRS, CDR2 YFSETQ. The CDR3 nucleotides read TGCGCCAGCAGCTTGACAGGCGTGAACACTGAAGCTTTCTTT. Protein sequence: CASSLTGVNTEAFF. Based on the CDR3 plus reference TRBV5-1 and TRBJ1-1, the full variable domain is KAGVTQTPRYLIKTRGQQVTLSCSPISGHRSVSWYQQTPGQGLQFLFEYFSETQRNKGNFPGRFSGRQFSNSRSEMNVSTLELGDSALYLCASSLTGVNTEAFFGQGTRLTVV.

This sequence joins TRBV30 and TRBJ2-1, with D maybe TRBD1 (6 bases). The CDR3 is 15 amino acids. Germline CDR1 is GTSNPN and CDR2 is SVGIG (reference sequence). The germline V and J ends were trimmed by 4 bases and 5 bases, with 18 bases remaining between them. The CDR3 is CAWTRPGRGHNEQFF. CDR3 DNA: TGTGCCTGGACTCGACCGGGCAGGGGCCACAATGAGCAGTTCTTC.

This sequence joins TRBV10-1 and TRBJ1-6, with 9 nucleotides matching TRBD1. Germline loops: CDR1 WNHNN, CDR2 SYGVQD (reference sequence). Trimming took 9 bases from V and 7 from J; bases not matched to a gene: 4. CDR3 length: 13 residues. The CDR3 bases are TGCGCCAGTTCGGGACAGGGAAATTCACCCCTCCACTTT. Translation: CASSGQGNSPLHF.

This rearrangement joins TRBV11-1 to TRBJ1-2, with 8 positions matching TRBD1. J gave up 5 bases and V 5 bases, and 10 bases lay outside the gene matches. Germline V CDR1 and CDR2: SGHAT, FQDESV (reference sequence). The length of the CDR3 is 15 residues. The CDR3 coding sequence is TGTGCCAGCAGCCCCGACAGGGGCGCGGAGTATGGCTACACCTTC. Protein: CASSPDRGAEYGYTF.

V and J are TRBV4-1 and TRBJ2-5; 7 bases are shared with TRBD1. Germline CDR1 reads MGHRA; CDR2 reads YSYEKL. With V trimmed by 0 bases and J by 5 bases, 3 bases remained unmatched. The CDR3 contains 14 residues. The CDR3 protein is CASSQDPDRETQYF. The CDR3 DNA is TGCGCCAGCAGCCAAGATCCGGACAGGGAGACCCAGTACTTC.

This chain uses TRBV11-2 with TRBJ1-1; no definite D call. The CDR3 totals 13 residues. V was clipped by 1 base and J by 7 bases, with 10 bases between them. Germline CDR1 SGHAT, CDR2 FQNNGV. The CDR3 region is CASSLGGTDEAFF. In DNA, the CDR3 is TGTGCCAGCAGCTTAGGCGGCACCGATGAAGCTTTCTTT.

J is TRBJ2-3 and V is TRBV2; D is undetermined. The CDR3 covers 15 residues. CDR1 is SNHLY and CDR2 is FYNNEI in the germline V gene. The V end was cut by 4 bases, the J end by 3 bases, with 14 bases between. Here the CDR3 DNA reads TGTGCCAGCAGTGTGGGCATGATACGGACAGATACGCAGTATTTT. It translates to CASSVGMIRTDTQYF.

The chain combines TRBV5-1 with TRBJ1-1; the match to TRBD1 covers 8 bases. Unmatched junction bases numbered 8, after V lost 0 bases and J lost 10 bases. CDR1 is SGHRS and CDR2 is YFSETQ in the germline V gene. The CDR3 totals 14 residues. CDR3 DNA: TGCGCCAGCAGCTTGGATGGGACAGGTCGGGGAGCTTTCTTT. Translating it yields CASSLDGTGRGAFF.

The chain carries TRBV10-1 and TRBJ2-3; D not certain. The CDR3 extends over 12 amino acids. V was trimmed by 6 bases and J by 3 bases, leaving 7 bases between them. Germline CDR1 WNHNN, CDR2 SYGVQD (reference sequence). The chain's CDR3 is CASSTTTDTQYF. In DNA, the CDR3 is TGCGCCAGCAGCACTACAACAGATACGCAGTATTTT.

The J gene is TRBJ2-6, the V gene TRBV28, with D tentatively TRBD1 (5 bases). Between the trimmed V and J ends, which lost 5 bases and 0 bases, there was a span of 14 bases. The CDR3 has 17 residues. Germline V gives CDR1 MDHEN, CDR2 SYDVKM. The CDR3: CASSARLGLSGANVLTF. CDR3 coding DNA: TGTGCCAGCAGTGCAAGACTGGGGCTCTCTGGGGCCAACGTCCTGACTTTC.

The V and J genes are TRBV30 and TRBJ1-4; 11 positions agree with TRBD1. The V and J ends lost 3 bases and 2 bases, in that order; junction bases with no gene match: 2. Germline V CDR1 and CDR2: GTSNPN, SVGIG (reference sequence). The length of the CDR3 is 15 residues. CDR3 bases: TGTGCCTGGAGCCGGGACAGGGGGACTAATGAAAAACTGTTTTTT. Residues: CAWSRDRGTNEKLFF.

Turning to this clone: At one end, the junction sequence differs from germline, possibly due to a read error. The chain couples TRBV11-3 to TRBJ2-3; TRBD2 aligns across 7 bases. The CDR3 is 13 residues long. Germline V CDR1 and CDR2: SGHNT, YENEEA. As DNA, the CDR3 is TGTGCCAGCAGCTTAGAGGGAGGGACGAAGGTGGATTTT. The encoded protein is CASSLEGGTKVDF. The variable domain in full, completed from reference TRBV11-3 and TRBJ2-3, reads EAGVVQSPRYKIIEKKQPVAFWCNPISGHNTLYWYLQNLGQGPELLIRYENEEAVDDSQLPKDRFSAERLKGVDSTLKIQPAELGDSAVYLCASSLEGGTKVDFGPGTRLTVL.

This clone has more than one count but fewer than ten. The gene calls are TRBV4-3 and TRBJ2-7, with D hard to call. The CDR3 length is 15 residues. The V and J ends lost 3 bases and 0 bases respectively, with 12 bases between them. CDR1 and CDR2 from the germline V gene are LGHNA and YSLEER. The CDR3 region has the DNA TGCGCCAGCAGCCAGCTCACGGAGAGCTCCTACGAGCAGTACTTC. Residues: CASSQLTESSYEQYF.

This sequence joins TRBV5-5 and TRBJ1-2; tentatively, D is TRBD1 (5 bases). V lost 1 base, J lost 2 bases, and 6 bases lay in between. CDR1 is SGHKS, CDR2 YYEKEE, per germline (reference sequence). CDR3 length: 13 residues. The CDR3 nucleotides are TGTGCCAGCAGCTTGTCAGGGAACTATGGCTACACCTTC. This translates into CASSLSGNYGYTF.

This chain's CDR3 is CASSVSSGRVVNEQFF. CDR3 sequence (DNA): TGTGCCAGTAGTGTCAGTAGCGGGAGGGTTGTCAATGAGCAGTTCTTC. This chain connects TRBV19 to TRBJ2-1; the match to TRBD2 covers 11 bases. Germline V gene sequence: CDR1 LNHDA, CDR2 SQIVND (reference sequence). This CDR3 contains 16 residues. J was trimmed by 6 bases and V by 5 bases; bases with no gene match: 9.

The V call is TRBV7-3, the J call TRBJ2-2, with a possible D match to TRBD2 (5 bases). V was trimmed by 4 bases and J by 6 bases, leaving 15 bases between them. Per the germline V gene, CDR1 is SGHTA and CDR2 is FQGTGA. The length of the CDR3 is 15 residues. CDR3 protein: CASSSTIGVAGELFF. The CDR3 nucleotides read TGTGCCAGCAGCTCCACGATCGGGGTTGCCGGGGAGCTGTTTTTT.